A single sample is the source of the 20 T cell receptor beta chains below, sequenced in a study of Ad26.COV2.S vaccination and SARS-CoV-2 variants. Measured with immunoSEQ multiplex PCR; TCRdb has only the in-frame clones, and not every one. The sample lists a few hundred thousand clones; 90% were seen once. Treatment meaning: around 19 received Ad26.COV2.S at low or high dose, single or two shots; about 5 received placebo; per-sample allocation not given. Collection of the samples took place on day 63 after the first injection of vaccine or placebo. The sample consisted of peripheral blood, taken in a trial of Ad26.COV2.S vaccine versus placebo. The receptors shown here come from a person aged 18-65 years who received the Ad26.COV2.S COVID-19 vaccine or a placebo.

V and J are TRBV9 and TRBJ2-3; 8 bases match TRBD2. V lost 5 bases to trimming and J lost 1 base; unmatched junction nucleotides: 6. The CDR3 is made up of 15 amino acids. Per the germline V gene, CDR1 is SGDLS and CDR2 is YYNGEE. Here the CDR3 DNA reads TGTGCCAGCAGTCCAAGCGGGAGCGGCACAGATACGCAGTATTTT. This codes for CASSPSGSGTDTQYF.

This clone was observed a single time. CDR3 coding DNA: TGCAGCGTTACAACCCGGGGCGGGGGACGGGGGACGCAGTATTTT. It translates to CSVTTRGGGRGTQYF. The chain has TRBV29-1 and TRBJ2-3; 7 positions agree with TRBD2. The CDR3 contains 15 residues. Germline-derived CDR1 and CDR2 are SQVTM and ANQGSEA. V gave up 5 bases and J gave up 9 bases; unmatched junction bases: 17.

V gene TRBV10-3 combines with J gene TRBJ1-1; TRBD1 matches 8 bases. V lost 3 bases and J lost 1; bases outside the gene matches: 4. This CDR3 has 15 amino acids. The germline V gene has CDR1 ENHRY and CDR2 SYGVKD. In nucleotides, the CDR3 is TGTGCCATCAGTGACCCACAGGGGGGGAACACTGAAGCTTTCTTT. Residues: CAISDPQGGNTEAFF.

The genes are TRBV24-1 and TRBJ2-3; D not resolved. Per the germline V gene, CDR1 is KGHDR and CDR2 is SFDVKD. The CDR3 is 14 residues long. The V end lost 5 bases, the J end lost 3 bases, and 11 bases lay between the germline ends. The CDR3 is CATSATFPTDTQYF. DNA for the CDR3: TGTGCCACCAGTGCCACTTTCCCAACAGATACGCAGTATTTT.

The chain combines TRBV9 with TRBJ2-1; D possibly uses TRBD1 or TRBD2 (5 bases each). Germline V CDR1 and CDR2: SGDLS, YYNGEE. The V end was cut by 4 bases, the J end by 9 bases, with 23 bases between. This CDR3 contains 16 residues. The CDR3 DNA reads as TGTGCCAGCAGCCCTAGGGAGACTTATGGGGCCGGTGAGCAGTTCTTC. Translated, it gives CASSPRETYGAGEQFF.

The rearrangement links TRBV12-3 or TRBV12-4 to TRBJ2-5; D uncertain. There are 11 residues in the CDR3. V lost 3 bases and J 6 bases, leaving 5 bases between the germline ends. The CDR3 loop is CASSFRKTQYF. The DNA for the CDR3 is TGTGCCAGCAGTTTCAGGAAGACCCAGTACTTC.

This clone occurred once. The chain is built from TRBV7-2 and TRBJ2-7; no clear D. The CDR3 sequence is 13 residues long. The germline V gene has CDR1 SGHTA and CDR2 FQGNSA. V lost 2 bases, J lost 3 bases, and 8 bases lay in between. The CDR3 sequence: CASSLNSLYEQYF. CDR3 DNA: TGTGCCAGCAGCTTAAACTCCCTCTACGAGCAGTACTTC.

The chain uses TRBV4-1 and TRBJ2-7, with 12 bases matching TRBD2. The germline V gene has CDR1 MGHRA and CDR2 YSYEKL. Unmatched junction bases numbered 15, after V lost 2 bases and J lost 7 bases. This CDR3 is 18 amino acids long. CDR3 sequence reads: CASSQSVTTSGRVEEQYF. For the CDR3, the DNA is TGCGCCAGCAGCCAATCCGTTACGACTAGCGGGAGAGTTGAAGAGCAGTACTTC.

V is TRBV5-4 and J is TRBJ2-2, with D unclear. The CDR3 extends over 15 amino acids. Per the germline V gene, CDR1 is SGHNT and CDR2 is YYREEE (reference sequence). V was clipped by 2 bases and J by 0 bases, with 8 bases between them. The CDR3 here is CASSFARPNTGELFF. As DNA, the CDR3 is TGTGCCAGCAGCTTTGCTAGACCGAACACCGGGGAGCTGTTTTTT.

V is TRBV7-2 and J is TRBJ1-3; D remains unclear. V lost 5 bases to trimming and J lost 1 base, with 6 bases between them. This CDR3 has 13 residues. CDR1 and CDR2 from the germline V gene are SGHTA and FQGNSA. The DNA of the CDR3 is TGTGCCAGCAGCCTGGGATCTGGAAACACCATATATTTT. Protein product: CASSLGSGNTIYF.

This clone showed up just a few times. At one boundary the junction diverges from the germline segment, which might be a read error. This chain connects TRBV7-7 to TRBJ2-7; D possibly corresponds to TRBD2 (5 bases). The CDR3 is 16 amino acids. The germline gives CDR1 SSHAT, CDR2 FNYEAQ (reference sequence). CDR3 in DNA: TGTGCTAGCAGCCCCGATGTTGGACTGGGATTTTACGAGCAGTACTTC. Translation: CASSPDVGLGFYEQYF.

The chain's CDR3 is CASSVEDGGGNEQYF. CDR3 in DNA: TGTGCCAGCAGCGTAGAGGATGGAGGGGGCAACGAGCAGTACTTC. V and J are TRBV9 and TRBJ2-7; D may be TRBD1 (7 bases). The CDR3 runs to 15 residues. The germline gives CDR1 SGDLS, CDR2 YYNGEE. V lost 0 bases, J lost 5 bases, and 15 bases lay in between.

J is TRBJ2-5 and V is TRBV19; D call uncertain. From germline, CDR1 is LNHDA and CDR2 SQIVND (reference sequence). Trimming pared 1 base from V and 4 bases from J, leaving 7 bases between. The CDR3 spans 13 residues. CDR3 bases: TGTGCCAGTAGTATAGGGGTTGGAGAGACCCAGTACTTC. As protein: CASSIGVGETQYF.

A remark on this clone: The same CDR3 arises from other DNA sequences in this sample as well. This chain joins TRBV7-3 and TRBJ2-7; the D is unclear. Trimming cost V 2 bases and J 6 bases, with 11 bases left between them. CDR1 and CDR2 (germline): SGHTA, FQGTGA. This CDR3 has 13 amino acids. The CDR3 DNA sequence: TGTGCCAGCAGCTTATTGACCGGCGGCGAGCAGTACTTC. As protein: CASSLLTGGEQYF.

The V call is TRBV14, the J call TRBJ2-2; a possible D gene is TRBD2 (5 bases). Germline loops: CDR1 SGHDN, CDR2 FVKESK. The V gene lost 2 bases and the J gene lost 6 bases, with 10 bases spanning the gap. There are 14 residues in the CDR3. CDR3 protein: CASSQRLGAGELFF. CDR3 nucleotides: TGTGCCAGCAGCCAACGCCTGGGAGCCGGGGAGCTGTTTTTT. Combining the CDR3 with reference TRBV14 and TRBJ2-2 gives the whole variable domain EAGVTQFPSHSVIEKGQTVTLRCDPISGHDNLYWYRRVMGKEIKFLLHFVKESKQDESGMPNNRFLAERTGGTYSTLKVQPAELEDSGVYFCASSQRLGAGELFFGEGSRLTVL.

CDR3: CASSRPDYEQYF. As DNA, the CDR3 is TGTGCCAGCAGTAGACCTGACTACGAGCAGTACTTC. The chain employs TRBV6-5 and TRBJ2-7; D not resolved. V was cut by 5 bases and J by 3 bases, with 8 bases left in between. Germline-derived CDR1 and CDR2 are MNHEY and SVGAGI. There are 12 residues in the CDR3.

As DNA, the CDR3 is TGTGCCACCAGTGACCGTAGGGAAATAGCGGGAGTCACAGATACGCAGTATTTT. As protein: CATSDRREIAGVTDTQYF. The V call is TRBV24-1, the J call TRBJ2-3; 9 nucleotides match TRBD2. V trimming: 4 bases; J trimming: 2 bases; junction bases outside the gene matches: 12. CDR3 length: 18 residues. Germline lookup yields CDR1 KGHDR and CDR2 SFDVKD.

This clone was found once. The genes are TRBV2 and TRBJ2-1; D is tentatively TRBD1 or TRBD2 (5 bases each). Germline lookup yields CDR1 SNHLY and CDR2 FYNNEI. CDR3 length equals 14 residues. With 10 bases removed from V and 7 bases from J, the gap between germline ends came to 20 bases. CDR3 DNA: TGTGCCACCCGTCTCGGGACGCTGTTGAATGAGCAGTTCTTC. Translation gives CATRLGTLLNEQFF.

This sequence joins TRBV3-1 (or the pseudogene TRBV3-2) and TRBJ2-5; no reliable D call. The CDR3 loop spans 13 amino acids. Per germline, CDR1 LGHDT and CDR2 YNNKEL (reference sequence). The ends were cut back, 4 bases at V and 4 bases at J, with 10 bases in the middle. CDR3 DNA sequence: TGTGCCAGCAGCCCCGTCTCGGGAGAGACCCAGTACTTC. This gives the protein CASSPVSGETQYF.

The rearrangement links TRBV4-3 to TRBJ2-7; D is unresolved. V was pared by 1 base and J by 2 bases, with 12 bases between. Germline V gene data show CDR1 as LGHNA and CDR2 as YSLEER. This CDR3 is 15 amino acids long. The CDR3 region is CASSQVAQRAYEQYF. CDR3 in DNA: TGCGCCAGCAGCCAAGTGGCTCAACGAGCCTACGAGCAGTACTTC.